The 23 T cell receptor beta chains below all came from one sample that was sequenced in a study of CD8 T cells in ankylosing spondylitis (dated by TCRdb to about 2017). Library construction relied on 5' RACE. Instrument used: Illumina HiSeq 2500. In TCRdb, the public reads were trimmed at Q25 with fastp and aligned with MiXCR, with productive beta chains retained. Identical CDR3 protein sequences are pooled into one entry, listed with their most common genes and DNA. The sample data list some 270,000 distinct CDR3 sequences, and around 32% of these were observed just once. Together, the top ten hold 4% to 5% of the sample. The sequenced sample consisted of blood, either unsorted or a sorted T cell fraction (not recorded which). These receptors came from a male donor with ankylosing spondylitis or in good health (not recorded which).

There are a few counts of this clonotype. The gene calls are TRBV9 and TRBJ1-2; D may be TRBD1 (6 bases). Germline values: CDR1 SGDLS, CDR2 YYNGEE. Trimming took 3 bases from V and 1 from J, leaving 16 bases between them. This CDR3 comprises 16 residues. Here the CDR3 reads CASSATGTSVNYGYTF. CDR3 DNA: TGTGCCAGCAGCGCCACGGGGACATCCGTTAACTATGGCTACACCTTC. The complete variable domain, with remaining parts taken from reference TRBV9 and TRBJ1-2, reads DSGVTQTPKHLITATGQRVTLRCSPRSGDLSVYWYQQSLDQGLQFLIQYYNGEERAKGNILERFSAQQFPDLHSELNLSSLELGDSALYFCASSATGTSVNYGYTFGSGTRLTVV.

V usage is TRBV5-1 and J usage is TRBJ2-3; 9 nucleotides agree with TRBD2. After removal of 4 bases from V and 1 base from J, the junction contained 10 bases not matched to a gene. Germline loops: CDR1 SGHRS, CDR2 YFSETQ. The CDR3 spans 17 residues. In DNA form, the CDR3 reads TGCGCCAGCAGCCCGACCGGGCGGGGGGGCCGCACAGATACGCAGTATTTT. Amino acids: CASSPTGRGGRTDTQYF.

In its sample, this clonotype was seen a few times. The V call is TRBV7-2, the J call TRBJ2-7, with D possibly being TRBD2 (7 bases). V lost 4 bases, J lost 1 base, and 17 bases lay in between. Germline CDR1 SGHTA, CDR2 FQGNSA. The CDR3 length is 16 residues. CDR3 DNA: TGTGCCAGCAGCTCTCATCGGGGGGCCGCATCCTACGAGCAGTACTTC. Amino acids: CASSSHRGAASYEQYF.

At least ten counts were recorded for this clonotype. V usage is TRBV12-3 or TRBV12-4 and J usage is TRBJ1-2; 11 bases are a match to TRBD1. There are 16 residues in the CDR3. After removal of 4 bases from V and 4 bases from J, the junction contained 8 bases not matched to a gene. CDR3 protein: CASSYSWDRGGYGYTF. The DNA for the CDR3 is TGTGCCAGCAGTTATAGCTGGGACAGGGGGGGCTATGGCTACACCTTC.

The rearrangement joins TRBV6-1 to TRBJ1-2, with TRBD1 identical over 7 bases. The ends lost 1 base at V and 2 bases at J; junction bases unmatched: 4. Germline V gene data show CDR1 as MNHNS and CDR2 as SASEGT. The CDR3 loop spans 15 amino acids. The CDR3 loop reads CASSEVKGANYGYTF. CDR3 nucleotides: TGTGCCAGCAGTGAAGTTAAGGGGGCGAACTATGGCTACACCTTC.

J is TRBJ2-7 and V is TRBV28; 7 bases agree with TRBD1. There are 11 residues in the CDR3. Germline V gene lookup returns CDR1 MDHEN and CDR2 SYDVKM. With V trimmed by 10 bases and J by 4 bases, 4 bases remained unmatched. CDR3 loop: CATRTGYEQYF. CDR3 in DNA: TGTGCCACCCGGACAGGATACGAGCAGTACTTC.

The rearrangement uses TRBV20-1 and TRBJ1-5, with TRBD1 as a possible D gene (6 bases). V dropped 3 bases and J dropped 1 base, with 13 bases sitting between them. This CDR3 is 15 amino acids long. Germline loops: CDR1 DFQATT, CDR2 SNEGSKA (reference sequence). The CDR3 protein is CSASGGGGSNQPQHF. The CDR3 DNA is TGCAGTGCTAGTGGCGGGGGCGGGAGCAATCAGCCCCAGCATTTT.

J is TRBJ1-5 and V is TRBV20-1, with 7 bases aligning to TRBD1. The V segment lost 0 bases and the J segment 11 bases; nucleotides outside the gene matches: 13. CDR1 and CDR2 (germline): DFQATT, SNEGSKA (reference sequence). The CDR3 is 15 amino acids. CDR3 DNA: TGCAGTGCTAGAGATCAGACAGGGTCCCTGCTAGCCCAGCATTTT. Its translation: CSARDQTGSLLAQHF.

The CDR3, as DNA: TGTGCCAGCAGCGTAGGAGGCGGGGAGACAGATACGCAGTATTTT. Its translation is CASSVGGGETDTQYF. V and J are TRBV9 and TRBJ2-3; D perhaps matches TRBD2 (6 bases). CDR1 and CDR2 from the germline V gene are SGDLS and YYNGEE. Trimming took off 0 bases at V and 3 bases at J, with 11 bases between the two ends. This CDR3 comprises 15 residues.

Ten or more counts support this clonotype. The rearrangement joins TRBV29-1 to TRBJ1-1, with no clear D. The V end lost 4 bases, the J end lost 3 bases, and 12 bases lay between the germline ends. Per germline, CDR1 SQVTM and CDR2 ANQGSEA. The CDR3 covers 13 residues. Here the CDR3 DNA reads TGCAGCGTTGTGAGGGTAATGGACACTGAAGCTTTCTTT. Protein sequence: CSVVRVMDTEAFF.

The chain joins TRBV12-3 or TRBV12-4 to TRBJ2-1, with D perhaps given as TRBD1 or TRBD2 (5 bases each). Trimming took off 7 bases at V and 7 bases at J, with 11 bases between the two ends. This CDR3 has 12 residues. The CDR3 loop reads CASTRGGNEQFF. The CDR3 DNA sequence: TGTGCCAGCACCCGGGGCGGAAATGAGCAGTTCTTC.

The CDR3 is CASRPPPGQGSYEQYF. The CDR3 DNA sequence: TGTGCCAGCAGACCTCCCCCGGGACAGGGGTCCTACGAGCAGTACTTC. The V gene is TRBV6-1, the J gene TRBJ2-7, with 10 bases identical to TRBD1. The CDR3 sequence is 16 residues long. From germline, CDR1 is MNHNS and CDR2 SASEGT. After removal of 6 bases from V and 1 base from J, the junction contained 9 bases not matched to a gene.

The rearrangement uses TRBV29-1 and TRBJ1-2; tentatively, D is TRBD1 (5 bases). The CDR3 spans 13 residues. Germline V gene sequence: CDR1 SQVTM, CDR2 ANQGSEA. V was shortened by 4 bases and J by 6 bases, with 15 bases between the two germline ends. CDR3 loop: CSVVEEDKHGYTF. For the CDR3, the DNA is TGCAGCGTTGTAGAGGAGGACAAACATGGCTACACCTTC.

This clonotype was observed a few times. The rearrangement links TRBV5-1 to TRBJ2-3, with unresolved D. The V gene's germline CDR1 is SGHRS and CDR2 YFSETQ. The CDR3 totals 15 residues. V was cut by 2 bases and J by 0 bases, with 10 bases left in between. This CDR3 reads CASSFELPSTDTQYF. CDR3 sequence (DNA): TGCGCCAGCAGCTTCGAACTACCAAGCACAGATACGCAGTATTTT.

V is TRBV10-3 and J is TRBJ1-6; D gene unclear. Germline values: CDR1 ENHRY, CDR2 SYGVKD. V was cut by 8 bases and J by 13 bases, with 12 bases left in between. This CDR3 is built from 11 residues. CDR3 DNA: TGTGCCATCCCGGACCTAGGGCCCCTCCACTTT. Its translation is CAIPDLGPLHF.

This sequence joins TRBV13 and TRBJ1-6, with TRBD1 as a possible D gene (6 bases). Trimming stripped 1 base from V and 10 bases from J, with 14 bases between. The CDR3 is made up of 15 amino acids. CDR1 and CDR2 from the germline V gene are PRHDT and FYEKMQ (reference sequence). This chain's CDR3 is CASSLVSRGESPLHF. CDR3 bases: TGTGCCAGCAGCTTAGTGTCCAGGGGAGAGTCACCCCTCCACTTT. Filled out from reference TRBV13 and TRBJ1-6, the complete variable domain reads AAGVIQSPRHLIKEKRETATLKCYPIPRHDTVYWYQQGPGQDPQFLISFYEKMQSDKGSIPDRFSAQQFSDYHSELNMSSLELGDSALYFCASSLVSRGESPLHFGNGTRLTVT.

This clonotype was counted only a few times. V gene TRBV20-1 combines with J gene TRBJ1-5; D may be TRBD1 (5 bases). V dropped 0 bases and J dropped 3 bases, with 18 bases sitting between them. The CDR3 covers 17 residues. Germline V lookup: CDR1 DFQATT, CDR2 SNEGSKA (reference sequence). The CDR3: CSARDLYDDSVNQPQHF. Written as DNA, the CDR3 is TGCAGTGCTAGAGATCTGTATGACGACAGCGTCAATCAGCCCCAGCATTTT.

The rearrangement uses TRBV29-1 and TRBJ2-3, with D maybe TRBD1 (6 bases). Trimming removed 4 bases at V and 4 bases at J, with 12 bases between. The CDR3 loop spans 13 amino acids. The germline gives CDR1 SQVTM, CDR2 ANQGSEA. As DNA, the CDR3 is TGCAGCGTTGGGGACACGTCACCAGATACGCAGTATTTT. It translates to CSVGDTSPDTQYF.

The rearrangement uses TRBV2 and TRBJ1-1; D uncertain. This CDR3 region has 13 residues. The V gene lost 3 bases and the J gene lost 0 bases, with 5 bases spanning the gap. Per germline, CDR1 SNHLY and CDR2 FYNNEI. In nucleotides, the CDR3 is TGTGCCAGCAGTGATCTCCTGAACACTGAAGCTTTCTTT. Amino acid sequence: CASSDLLNTEAFF. The full variable domain, its missing parts supplied by reference TRBV2 and TRBJ1-1, is EPEVTQTPSHQVTQMGQEVILRCVPISNHLYFYWYRQILGQKVEFLVSFYNNEISEKSEIFDDQFSVERPDGSNFTLKIRSTKLEDSAMYFCASSDLLNTEAFFGQGTRLTVV.

In this sample, this clonotype turned up a few times. The chain has TRBV29-1 and TRBJ2-3; the D is unclear. Trimming took 4 bases from V and 5 from J, leaving 16 bases between them. The germline gives CDR1 SQVTM, CDR2 ANQGSEA. There are 14 residues in the CDR3. The CDR3 DNA is TGCAGCGTTGCTCCGGCAGTTCTTTTAGATACGCAGTATTTT. As protein: CSVAPAVLLDTQYF.

The chain carries TRBV5-1 and TRBJ1-2; D perhaps matches TRBD1 (6 bases). CDR3 size: 13 residues. Germline V gene sequence: CDR1 SGHRS, CDR2 YFSETQ. The V end lost 0 bases, the J end lost 8 bases, and 11 bases lay between the germline ends. The DNA for the CDR3 is TGCGCCAGCAGCTTGGACAGGGCCGGCGGCTACACCTTC. Translating it yields CASSLDRAGGYTF.

The chain employs TRBV10-3 and TRBJ2-3; D is perhaps TRBD1 or TRBD2 (5 bases each). There are 16 residues in the CDR3. CDR1 ENHRY and CDR2 SYGVKD come from the germline V gene. V lost 3 bases and J lost 3, with 16 bases in between. The CDR3 region is CAISDSRGERTDTQYF. CDR3 nucleotide sequence: TGTGCCATCAGTGACTCTCGGGGCGAGAGGACAGATACGCAGTATTTT.

This clonotype was seen ten or more times. This chain links TRBV7-8 with TRBJ2-3; 12 nucleotides line up with TRBD2. Germline V lookup: CDR1 SGHVS, CDR2 FQNEAQ. The CDR3 has 17 residues. The J segment lost 3 bases and the V segment lost 2 bases, leaving 6 bases of the junction unmatched. The CDR3 loop reads CASSLLAGGPRTDTQYF. CDR3 in DNA: TGTGCCAGCAGCTTACTAGCGGGGGGGCCAAGGACAGATACGCAGTATTTT.